The 8 T cell receptor beta chains below were found in one sample sequenced in a study of PD-1 blockade in mismatch repair-deficient tumors. Libraries were prepared by immunoSEQ multiplex PCR; TCRdb keeps only in-frame clonotypes and omits some of them. The repertoire has over 100,000 clones, approximately 80% of them found once; the top ten carry less than 5.5%. Source: peripheral blood, taken roughly 13 months after starting pembrolizumab. Receptors originate from an adult with mismatch repair-deficient cancer.

The chain carries TRBV5-1 and TRBJ2-7; a weak D match, TRBD2 (5 bases). In germline, CDR1 is SGHRS, CDR2 YFSETQ. This CDR3 spans 17 amino acids. Trimming left V 2 bases short and J 3 bases short, with 21 bases between. The chain's CDR3 is CASSFGVPSSNYYEQYF. The CDR3 DNA reads TGCGCCAGCAGCTTCGGGGTTCCGTCGTCAAACTACTACGAGCAGTACTTC.

The chain joins TRBV18 to TRBJ2-7; D is unclear. CDR1 and CDR2 (germline): KGHSH, LQKENI. The V end was cut by 1 base, the J end by 2 bases, with 15 bases between. This CDR3 has 16 amino acids. Here the CDR3 DNA reads TGTGCCAGCTCACCACGCATCCCGACCAGGACCTACGAGCAGTACTTC. Its translation is CASSPRIPTRTYEQYF.

The chain links TRBV9 to TRBJ2-5; D gene uncertain. With 0 bases removed from V and 1 base from J, the gap between germline ends came to 7 bases. CDR3 length: 14 residues. Germline CDR1 is SGDLS and CDR2 is YYNGEE. DNA for the CDR3: TGTGCCAGCAGCGTAGGTCCCAGCCAAGAGACCCAGTACTTC. Residues: CASSVGPSQETQYF.

The chain combines TRBV6-5 with TRBJ2-5; no reliable D call. With 0 bases removed from V and 0 bases from J, the gap between germline ends came to 5 bases. The CDR3 is 14 amino acids. Germline assignment: CDR1 MNHEY and CDR2 SVGAGI. The CDR3 loop is CASSYSPYQETQYF. CDR3 DNA: TGTGCCAGCAGTTACTCCCCTTACCAAGAGACCCAGTACTTC.

V and J are TRBV6-4 and TRBJ2-7, with 10 positions matching TRBD2. The CDR3 contains 15 residues. The V gene's germline CDR1 is MRHNA and CDR2 SNTAGT. The trim removed 3 bases at V and 5 bases at J, leaving 7 bases unmatched. The CDR3 region has the DNA TGTGCCAGCAGTGAATCAGCGGGAGGGCCAGACGAGCAGTACTTC. Translation gives CASSESAGGPDEQYF.

V and J are TRBV11-3 and TRBJ2-3; D may be TRBD1 or TRBD2 (6 bases each). V shed 5 bases and J shed 4 bases, with 19 bases lying between them. Germline lookup yields CDR1 SGHNT and CDR2 YENEEA. The CDR3 has 16 amino acids. The CDR3 reads CASSEGGGFRADTQYF. The CDR3 DNA reads TGTGCCAGCAGCGAAGGAGGGGGTTTTAGGGCAGATACGCAGTATTTT.

V usage is TRBV5-1 and J usage is TRBJ1-2, with 7 positions matching TRBD1. Germline-derived CDR1 and CDR2 are SGHRS and YFSETQ. The CDR3 sequence is 14 residues long. V gave up 0 bases and J gave up 8 bases; unmatched junction bases: 7. The CDR3 protein is CASSLDPAQGGYTF. In DNA, the CDR3 is TGCGCCAGCAGCTTGGATCCGGCACAGGGGGGCTACACCTTC.

The genes are TRBV7-2 and TRBJ2-7; D is undetermined. This CDR3 has 12 amino acids. Germline V gene sequence: CDR1 SGHTA, CDR2 FQGNSA. V was shortened by 6 bases and J by 11 bases, with 17 bases between the two germline ends. CDR3 in amino acids: CASSSPGGDKYF. The CDR3 DNA sequence: TGTGCCAGCAGTTCGCCAGGCGGAGACAAGTACTTC.